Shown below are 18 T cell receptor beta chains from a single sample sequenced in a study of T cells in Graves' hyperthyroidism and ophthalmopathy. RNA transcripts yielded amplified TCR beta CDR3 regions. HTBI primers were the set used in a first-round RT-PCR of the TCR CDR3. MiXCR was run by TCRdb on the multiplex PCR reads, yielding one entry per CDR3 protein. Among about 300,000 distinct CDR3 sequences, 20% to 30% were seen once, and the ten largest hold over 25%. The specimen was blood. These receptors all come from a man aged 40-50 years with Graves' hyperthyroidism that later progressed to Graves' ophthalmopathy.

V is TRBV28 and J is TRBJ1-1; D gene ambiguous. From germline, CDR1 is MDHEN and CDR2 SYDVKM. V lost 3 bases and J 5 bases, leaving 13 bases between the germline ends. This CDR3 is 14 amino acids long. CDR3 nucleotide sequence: TGTGCCAGCAGTTTGCCGGTCCCGCGGACTGAAGCTTTCTTT. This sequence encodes CASSLPVPRTEAFF.

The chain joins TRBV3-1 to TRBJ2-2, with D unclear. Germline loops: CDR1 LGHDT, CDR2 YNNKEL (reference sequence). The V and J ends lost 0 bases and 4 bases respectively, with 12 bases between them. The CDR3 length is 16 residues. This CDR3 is CASSQDFGLGTGELFF. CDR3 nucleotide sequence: TGTGCCAGCAGCCAAGATTTCGGGTTAGGCACCGGGGAGCTGTTTTTT.

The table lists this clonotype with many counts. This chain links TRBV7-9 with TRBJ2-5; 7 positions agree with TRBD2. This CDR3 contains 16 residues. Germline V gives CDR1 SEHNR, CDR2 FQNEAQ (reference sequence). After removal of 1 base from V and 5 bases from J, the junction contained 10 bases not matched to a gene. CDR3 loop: CASSLGLAGTVETQYF. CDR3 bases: TGTGCCAGCAGCTTAGGACTAGCAGGTACTGTGGAGACCCAGTACTTC.

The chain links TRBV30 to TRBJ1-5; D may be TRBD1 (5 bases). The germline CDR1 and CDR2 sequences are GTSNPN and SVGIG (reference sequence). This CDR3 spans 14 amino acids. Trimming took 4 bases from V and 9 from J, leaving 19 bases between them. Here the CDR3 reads CAWTPGLGRLPQHF. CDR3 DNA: TGTGCCTGGACCCCGGGACTCGGCCGATTGCCCCAGCATTTT.

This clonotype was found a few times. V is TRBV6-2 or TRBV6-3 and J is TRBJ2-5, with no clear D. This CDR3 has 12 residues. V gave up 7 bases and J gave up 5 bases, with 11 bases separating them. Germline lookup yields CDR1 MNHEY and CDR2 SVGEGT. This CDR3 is CASTDISETQYF. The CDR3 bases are TGTGCCAGCACAGACATCTCGGAGACCCAGTACTTC.

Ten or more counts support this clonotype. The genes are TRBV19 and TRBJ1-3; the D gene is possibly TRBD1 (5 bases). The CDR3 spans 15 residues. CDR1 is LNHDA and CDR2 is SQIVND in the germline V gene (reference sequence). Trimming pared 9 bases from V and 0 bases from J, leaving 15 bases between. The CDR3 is CASTGFRFSGNTIYF. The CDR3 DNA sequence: TGTGCCAGCACAGGTTTCCGTTTCTCTGGAAACACCATATATTTT.

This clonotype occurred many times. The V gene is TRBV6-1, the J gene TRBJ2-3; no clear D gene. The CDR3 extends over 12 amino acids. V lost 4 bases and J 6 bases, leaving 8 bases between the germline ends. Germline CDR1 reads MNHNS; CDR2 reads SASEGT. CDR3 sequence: CASSAESDTQYF. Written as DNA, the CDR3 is TGTGCCAGCAGTGCCGAGAGTGATACGCAGTATTTT.

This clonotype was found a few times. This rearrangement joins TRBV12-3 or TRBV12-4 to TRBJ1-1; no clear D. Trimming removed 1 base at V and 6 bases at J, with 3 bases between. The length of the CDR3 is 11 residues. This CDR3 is CASSLVSEAFF. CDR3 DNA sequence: TGTGCCAGCAGTTTAGTGTCTGAAGCTTTCTTT.

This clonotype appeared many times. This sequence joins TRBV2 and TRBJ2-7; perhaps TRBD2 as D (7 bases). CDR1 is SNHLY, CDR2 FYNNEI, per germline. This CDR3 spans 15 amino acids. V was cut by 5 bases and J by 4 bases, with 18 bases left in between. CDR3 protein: CASSLGGGLRYEQYF. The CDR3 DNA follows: TGTGCCAGCAGTCTAGGGGGGGGCCTGAGGTACGAGCAGTACTTC.

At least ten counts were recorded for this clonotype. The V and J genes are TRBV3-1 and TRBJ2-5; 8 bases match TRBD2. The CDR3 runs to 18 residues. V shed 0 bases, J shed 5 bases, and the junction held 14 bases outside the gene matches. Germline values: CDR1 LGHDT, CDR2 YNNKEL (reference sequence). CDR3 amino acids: CASSQEKGSGSVPETQYF. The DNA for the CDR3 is TGTGCCAGCAGCCAAGAAAAGGGGAGCGGGAGTGTCCCTGAGACCCAGTACTTC.

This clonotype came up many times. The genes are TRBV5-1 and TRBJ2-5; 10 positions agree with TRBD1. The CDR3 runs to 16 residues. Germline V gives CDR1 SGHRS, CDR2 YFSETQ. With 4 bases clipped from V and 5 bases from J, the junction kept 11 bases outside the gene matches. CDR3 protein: CASSVPPGQGIETQYF. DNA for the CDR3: TGCGCCAGCAGCGTGCCCCCGGGACAGGGGATTGAGACCCAGTACTTC.

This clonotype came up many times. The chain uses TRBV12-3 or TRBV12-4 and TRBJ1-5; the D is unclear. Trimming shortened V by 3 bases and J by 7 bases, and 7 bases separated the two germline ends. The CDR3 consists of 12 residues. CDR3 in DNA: TGTGCCAGCAGTTTTCCGCGCCAGCCCCAGCATTTT. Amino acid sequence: CASSFPRQPQHF.

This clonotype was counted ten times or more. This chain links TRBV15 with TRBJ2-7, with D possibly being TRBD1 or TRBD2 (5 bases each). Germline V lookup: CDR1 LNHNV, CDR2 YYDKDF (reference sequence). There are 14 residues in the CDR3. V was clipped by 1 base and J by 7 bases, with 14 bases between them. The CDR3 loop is CATSRGGDGGEQYF. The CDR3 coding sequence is TGTGCCACCAGCAGAGGAGGGGACGGCGGGGAGCAGTACTTC.

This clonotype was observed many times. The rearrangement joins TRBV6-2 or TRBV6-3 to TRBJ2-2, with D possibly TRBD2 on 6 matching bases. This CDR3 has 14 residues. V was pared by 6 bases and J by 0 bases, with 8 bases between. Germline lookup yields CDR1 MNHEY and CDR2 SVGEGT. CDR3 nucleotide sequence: TGTGCCAGCAGGACGGGAGCGAACACCGGGGAGCTGTTTTTT. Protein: CASRTGANTGELFF.

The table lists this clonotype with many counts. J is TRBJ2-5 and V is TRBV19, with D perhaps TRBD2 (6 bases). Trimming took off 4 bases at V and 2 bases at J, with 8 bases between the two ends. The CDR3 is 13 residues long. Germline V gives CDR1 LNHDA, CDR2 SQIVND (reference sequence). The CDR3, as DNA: TGTGCCAGTAGTAAAAGCGGGCAAGAGACCCAGTACTTC. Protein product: CASSKSGQETQYF.

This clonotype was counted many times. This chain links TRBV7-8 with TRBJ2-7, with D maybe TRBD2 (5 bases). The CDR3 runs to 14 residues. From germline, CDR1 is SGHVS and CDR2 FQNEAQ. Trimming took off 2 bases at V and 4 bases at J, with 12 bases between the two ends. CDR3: CASSLQLVEYEQYF. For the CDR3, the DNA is TGTGCCAGCAGCTTACAACTAGTTGAATACGAGCAGTACTTC.

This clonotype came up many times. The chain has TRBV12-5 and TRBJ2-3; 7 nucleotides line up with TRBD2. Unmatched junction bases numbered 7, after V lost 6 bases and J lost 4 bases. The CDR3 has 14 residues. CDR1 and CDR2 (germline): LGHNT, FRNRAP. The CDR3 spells CASGPSGTADTQYF. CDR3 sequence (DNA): TGTGCTAGTGGCCCGAGCGGGACGGCAGATACGCAGTATTTT.

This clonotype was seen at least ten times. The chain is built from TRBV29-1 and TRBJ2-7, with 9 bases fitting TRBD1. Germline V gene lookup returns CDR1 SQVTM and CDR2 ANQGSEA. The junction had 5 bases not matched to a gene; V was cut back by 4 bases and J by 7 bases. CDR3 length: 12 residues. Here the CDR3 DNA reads TGCAGCGTTGGGACAGGGGAGAGGGAGCAGTACTTC. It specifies CSVGTGEREQYF.